This TCR beta chain was found in a study of lymphopenia after photon versus proton radiotherapy. Data came from immunoSEQ multiplex PCR; TCRdb stores just in-frame clones and leaves some out. The sample carries 150,000 to 200,000 clones, less than 90% recorded once. V was clipped by 0 bases and J by 10 bases; unmatched bases: 14. Germline V lookup: CDR1 SGHRS, CDR2 YFSETQ. The CDR3 runs to 17 residues. Whole-study findings and limits: Post-nadir TCR diversity decline inversely tracked overall survival among those who died. Authors raise, but do not show, better survival with proton therapy. Under photons, naive T cells and diversity fell while effector/memory populations rose. Post-nadir diversity loss with photons came from oligoclonal expansion, particularly CD8+ Temra cells.

Worth noting for this clone: Its antigen is not known.

This chain connects TRBV5-1 to TRBJ2-3; 10 bases are shared with TRBD1. The TCR originated in a man aged 50 to 59 with gastric cancer. Sequencing used peripheral blood, obtained from a patient treated with photon-based radiotherapy. The CDR3 bases are TGCGCCAGCAGCTTGGTGGGACAGGGGAACTCTGGTGGTGCGCAGTATTTT. This sequence encodes CASSLVGQGNSGGAQYF.